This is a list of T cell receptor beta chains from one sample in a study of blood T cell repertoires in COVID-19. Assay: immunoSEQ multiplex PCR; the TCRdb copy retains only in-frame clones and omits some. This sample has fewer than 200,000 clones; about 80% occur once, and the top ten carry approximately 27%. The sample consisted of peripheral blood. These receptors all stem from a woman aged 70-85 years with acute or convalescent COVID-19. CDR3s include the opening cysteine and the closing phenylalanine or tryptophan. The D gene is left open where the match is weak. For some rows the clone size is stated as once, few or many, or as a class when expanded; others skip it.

CASRLTGVGTGELFF,TGTGCCAGCAGGCTAACAGGGGTAGGGACCGGGGAGCTGTTTTTT,TRBD1,TRBV27,TRBJ2-2,NA
CAWSSVSAARYTF,TGTGCTTGGAGTTCAGTCTCCGCGGCCCGCTACACCTTC,NA,TRBV30,TRBJ1-2,NA
CASRRGLAGYTDTQYF,TGTGCCAGCAGGAGGGGACTAGCGGGATACACAGATACGCAGTATTTT,TRBD2,TRBV5-6,TRBJ2-3,NA
CSVFPSETSADTQYF,TGCAGCGTTTTTCCTAGCGAGACCTCCGCAGATACGCAGTATTTT,NA,TRBV29-1,TRBJ2-3,NA
CASSYRGVNQPQHF,TGTGCCAGCAGTTACCGCGGGGTCAATCAGCCCCAGCATTTT,NA,TRBV6-6,TRBJ1-5,NA
CASSPQVGGVMNTEAFF,TGTGCCAGCAGTCCCCAGGTTGGGGGGGTCATGAACACTGAAGCTTTCTTT,NA,TRBV6-6,TRBJ1-1,NA
CASSLGQTTNEKLFF,TGTGCCAGCAGCTTGGGACAAACAACTAATGAAAAACTGTTTTTT,NA,TRBV5-6,TRBJ1-4,few
CASSPRQGAEYEQYF,TGTGCCAGCAGCCCCCGACAGGGGGCGGAATACGAGCAGTACTTC,TRBD1,TRBV9,TRBJ2-7,NA
CASSLGPGQGIGELFF,TGTGCCAGCAGCTTAGGTCCGGGACAGGGTATCGGGGAGCTGTTTTTT,TRBD1,TRBV7-6,TRBJ2-2,NA
CASSVGQITDTQYF,TGTGCCAGCAGCGTAGGCCAGATCACAGATACGCAGTATTTT,NA,TRBV9,TRBJ2-3,NA